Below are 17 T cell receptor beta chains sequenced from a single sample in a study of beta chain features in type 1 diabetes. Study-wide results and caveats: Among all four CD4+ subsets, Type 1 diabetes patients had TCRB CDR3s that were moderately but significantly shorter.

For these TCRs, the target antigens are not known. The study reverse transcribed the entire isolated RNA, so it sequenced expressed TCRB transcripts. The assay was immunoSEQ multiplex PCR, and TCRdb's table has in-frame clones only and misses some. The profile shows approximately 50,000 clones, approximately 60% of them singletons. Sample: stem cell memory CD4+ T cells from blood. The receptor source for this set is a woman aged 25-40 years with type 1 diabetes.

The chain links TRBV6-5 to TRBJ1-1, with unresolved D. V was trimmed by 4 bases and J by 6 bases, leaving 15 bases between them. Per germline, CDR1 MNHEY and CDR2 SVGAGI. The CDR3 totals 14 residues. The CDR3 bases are TGTGCCAGCAGTTCTCCGGGAAGAATCCCTGAAGCTTTCTTT. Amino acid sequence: CASSSPGRIPEAFF.

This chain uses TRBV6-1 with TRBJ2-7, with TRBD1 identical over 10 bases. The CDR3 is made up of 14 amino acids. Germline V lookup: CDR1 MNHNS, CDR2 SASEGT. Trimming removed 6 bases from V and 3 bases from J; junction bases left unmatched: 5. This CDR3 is CASRPRDRGYEQYF. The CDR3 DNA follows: TGTGCCAGCAGGCCCCGGGACAGGGGCTACGAGCAGTACTTC.

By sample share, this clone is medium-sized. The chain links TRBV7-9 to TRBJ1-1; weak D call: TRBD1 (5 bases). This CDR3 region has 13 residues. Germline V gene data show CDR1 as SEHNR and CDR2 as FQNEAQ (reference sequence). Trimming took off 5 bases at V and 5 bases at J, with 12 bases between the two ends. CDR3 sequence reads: CASSPQGGTEAFF. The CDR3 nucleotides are TGTGCCAGCAGCCCTCAGGGAGGGACTGAAGCTTTCTTT.

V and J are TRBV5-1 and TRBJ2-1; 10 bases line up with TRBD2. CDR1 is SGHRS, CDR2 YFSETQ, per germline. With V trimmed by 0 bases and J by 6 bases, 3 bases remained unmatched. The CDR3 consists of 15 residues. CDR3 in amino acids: CASSLVLAGTNEQFF. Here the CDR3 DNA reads TGCGCCAGCAGCTTGGTACTAGCGGGAACCAATGAGCAGTTCTTC. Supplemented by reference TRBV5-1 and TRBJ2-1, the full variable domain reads KAGVTQTPRYLIKTRGQQVTLSCSPISGHRSVSWYQQTPGQGLQFLFEYFSETQRNKGNFPGRFSGRQFSNSRSEMNVSTLELGDSALYLCASSLVLAGTNEQFFGPGTRLTVL.

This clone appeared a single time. The CDR3 here is CASSIDQRGRGVTEAFF. CDR3 coding DNA: TGTGCCAGTAGTATAGATCAGCGGGGAAGGGGAGTCACTGAAGCTTTCTTT. This chain connects TRBV19 to TRBJ1-1, with D maybe TRBD1 (5 bases). The germline V and J ends were trimmed by 0 bases and 4 bases, with 18 bases remaining between them. CDR1 LNHDA and CDR2 SQIVND come from the germline V gene (reference sequence). The length of the CDR3 is 17 residues.

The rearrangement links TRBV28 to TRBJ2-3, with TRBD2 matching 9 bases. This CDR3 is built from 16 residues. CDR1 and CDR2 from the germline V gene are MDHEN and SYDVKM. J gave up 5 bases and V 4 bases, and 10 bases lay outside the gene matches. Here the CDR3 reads CASSSKVAGDLDTQYF. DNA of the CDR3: TGTGCCAGCAGTTCGAAAGTAGCGGGAGATTTAGATACGCAGTATTTT.

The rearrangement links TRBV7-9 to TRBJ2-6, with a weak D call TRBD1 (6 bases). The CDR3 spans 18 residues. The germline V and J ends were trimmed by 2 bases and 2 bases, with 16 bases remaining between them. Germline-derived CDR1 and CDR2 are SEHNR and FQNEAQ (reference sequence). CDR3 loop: CASSLRIRGLTGANVLTF. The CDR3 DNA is TGTGCCAGCAGCTTAAGGATCAGGGGTCTTACTGGGGCCAACGTCCTGACTTTC.

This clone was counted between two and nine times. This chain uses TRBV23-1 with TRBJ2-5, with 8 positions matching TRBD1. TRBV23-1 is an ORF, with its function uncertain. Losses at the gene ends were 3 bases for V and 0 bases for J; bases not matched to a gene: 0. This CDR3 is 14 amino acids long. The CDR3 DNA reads TGCGCCAGCAGTCAGACAGGGGACCAAGAGACCCAGTACTTC. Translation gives CASSQTGDQETQYF.

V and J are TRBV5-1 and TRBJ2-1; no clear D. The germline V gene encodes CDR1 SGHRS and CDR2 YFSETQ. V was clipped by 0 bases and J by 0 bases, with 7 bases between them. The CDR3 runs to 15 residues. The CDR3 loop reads CASSLDSASYNEQFF. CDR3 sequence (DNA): TGCGCCAGCAGCTTGGACAGTGCCTCCTACAATGAGCAGTTCTTC. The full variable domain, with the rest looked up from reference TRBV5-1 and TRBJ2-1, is KAGVTQTPRYLIKTRGQQVTLSCSPISGHRSVSWYQQTPGQGLQFLFEYFSETQRNKGNFPGRFSGRQFSNSRSEMNVSTLELGDSALYLCASSLDSASYNEQFFGPGTRLTVL.

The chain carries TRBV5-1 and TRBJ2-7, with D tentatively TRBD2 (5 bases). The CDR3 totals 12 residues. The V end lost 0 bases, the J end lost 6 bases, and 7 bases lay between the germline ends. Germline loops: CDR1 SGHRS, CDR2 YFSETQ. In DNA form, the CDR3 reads TGCGCCAGCAGCTTGGCCGCGGGCGAGCAGTACTTC. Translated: CASSLAAGEQYF.

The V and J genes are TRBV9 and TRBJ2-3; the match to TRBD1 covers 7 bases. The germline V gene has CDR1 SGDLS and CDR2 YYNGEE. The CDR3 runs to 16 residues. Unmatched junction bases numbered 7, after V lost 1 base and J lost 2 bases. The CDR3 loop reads CASSVSPGQNTDTQYF. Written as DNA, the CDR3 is TGTGCCAGCAGCGTATCCCCGGGACAGAACACAGATACGCAGTATTTT.

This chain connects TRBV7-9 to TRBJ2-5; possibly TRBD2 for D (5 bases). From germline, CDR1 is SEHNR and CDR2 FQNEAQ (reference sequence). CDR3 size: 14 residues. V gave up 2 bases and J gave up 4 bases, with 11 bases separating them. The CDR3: CASSLPSSRETQYF. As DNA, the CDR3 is TGTGCCAGCAGCTTACCATCTAGCAGAGAGACCCAGTACTTC.

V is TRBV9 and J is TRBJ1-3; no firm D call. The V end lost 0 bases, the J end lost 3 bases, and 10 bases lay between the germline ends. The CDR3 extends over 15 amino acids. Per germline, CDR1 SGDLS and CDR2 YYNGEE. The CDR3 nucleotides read TGTGCCAGCAGCGTAGGAGGTGCGGGTGGAAACACCATATATTTT. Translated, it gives CASSVGGAGGNTIYF.

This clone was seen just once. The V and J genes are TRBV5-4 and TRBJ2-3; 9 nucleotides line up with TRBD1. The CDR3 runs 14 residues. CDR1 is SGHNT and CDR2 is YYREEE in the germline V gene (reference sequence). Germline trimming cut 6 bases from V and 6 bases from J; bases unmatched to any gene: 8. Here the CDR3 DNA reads TGTGCCAGCATATGGGACAGGGTTACGGATACGCAGTATTTT. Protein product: CASIWDRVTDTQYF. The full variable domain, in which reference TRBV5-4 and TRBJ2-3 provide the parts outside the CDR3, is ETGVTQSPTHLIKTRGQQVTLRCSSQSGHNTVSWYQQALGQGPQFIFQYYREEENGRGNFPPRFSGLQFPNYSSELNVNALELDDSALYLCASIWDRVTDTQYFGPGTRLTVL.

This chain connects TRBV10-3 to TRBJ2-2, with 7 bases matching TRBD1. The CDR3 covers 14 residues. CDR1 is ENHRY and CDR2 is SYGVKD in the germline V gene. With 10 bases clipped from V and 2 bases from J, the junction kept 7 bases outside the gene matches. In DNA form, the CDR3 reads TGTGCCACCCGACAGGGTCCAAACACCGGGGAGCTGTTTTTT. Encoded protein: CATRQGPNTGELFF.

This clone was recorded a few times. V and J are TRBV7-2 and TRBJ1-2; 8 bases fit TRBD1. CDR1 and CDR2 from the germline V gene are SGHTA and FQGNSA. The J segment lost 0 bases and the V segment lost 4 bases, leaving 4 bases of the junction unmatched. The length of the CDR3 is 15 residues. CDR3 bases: TGTGCCAGCAGCTGGCCGGACAGGGCTAACTATGGCTACACCTTC. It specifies CASSWPDRANYGYTF.

The CDR3 DNA reads as TGTGCCAGCAGTTTACAGGGTTCCTTGTATCTGTTTTTT. It encodes CASSLQGSLYLFF. The chain recombines TRBV28 with TRBJ1-4; maybe TRBD1 (5 bases). CDR1 is MDHEN and CDR2 is SYDVKM in the germline V gene. The V and J ends lost 2 bases and 14 bases respectively, with 15 bases between them. The CDR3 totals 13 residues.